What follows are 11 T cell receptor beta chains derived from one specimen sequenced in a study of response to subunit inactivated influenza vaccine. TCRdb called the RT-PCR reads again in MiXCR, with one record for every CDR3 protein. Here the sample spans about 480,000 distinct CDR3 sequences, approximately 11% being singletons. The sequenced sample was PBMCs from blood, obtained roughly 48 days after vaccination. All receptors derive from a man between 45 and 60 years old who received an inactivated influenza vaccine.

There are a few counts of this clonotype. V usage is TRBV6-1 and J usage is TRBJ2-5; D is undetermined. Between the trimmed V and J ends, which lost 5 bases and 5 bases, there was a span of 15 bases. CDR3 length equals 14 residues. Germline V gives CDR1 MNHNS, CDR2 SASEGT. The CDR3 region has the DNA TGTGCCAGCAGTCCCGGAGTTAGGGATGAGACCCAGTACTTC. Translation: CASSPGVRDETQYF.

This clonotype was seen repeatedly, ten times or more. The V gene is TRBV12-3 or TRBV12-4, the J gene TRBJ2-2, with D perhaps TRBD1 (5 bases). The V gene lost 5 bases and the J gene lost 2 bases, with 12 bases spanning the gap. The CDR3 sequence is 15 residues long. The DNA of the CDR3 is TGTGCCAGCAGTCCCTTGTGGGGCAACACCGGGGAGCTGTTTTTT. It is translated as CASSPLWGNTGELFF.

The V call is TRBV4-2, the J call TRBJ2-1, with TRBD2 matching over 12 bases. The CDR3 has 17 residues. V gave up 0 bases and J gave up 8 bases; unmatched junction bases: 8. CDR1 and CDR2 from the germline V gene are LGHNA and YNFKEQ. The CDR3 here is CASSQEFWTSGIDEQFF. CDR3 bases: TGTGCCAGCAGCCAAGAATTCTGGACTAGCGGGATCGATGAGCAGTTCTTC.

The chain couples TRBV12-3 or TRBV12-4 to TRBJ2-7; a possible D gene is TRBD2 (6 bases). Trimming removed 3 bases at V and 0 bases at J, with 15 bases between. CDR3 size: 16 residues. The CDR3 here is CASSLGGGPSSYEQYF. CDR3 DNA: TGTGCCAGCAGTTTGGGAGGAGGTCCGAGCTCCTACGAGCAGTACTTC.

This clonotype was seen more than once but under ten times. This CDR3 is CASSLVWASASTGELFF. CDR3 DNA: TGTGCCAGCAGCCTTGTGTGGGCTAGCGCAAGCACCGGGGAGCTGTTTTTT. The rearrangement joins TRBV4-2 to TRBJ2-2; tentatively, D is TRBD2 (6 bases). This CDR3 is 17 amino acids long. V was trimmed by 4 bases and J by 4 bases, leaving 19 bases between them. Per germline, CDR1 LGHNA and CDR2 YNFKEQ.

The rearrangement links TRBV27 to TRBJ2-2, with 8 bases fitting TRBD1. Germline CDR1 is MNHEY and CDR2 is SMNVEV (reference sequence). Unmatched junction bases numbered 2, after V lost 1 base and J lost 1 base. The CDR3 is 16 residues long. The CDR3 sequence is CASSLLGTGNTGELFF. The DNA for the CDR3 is TGTGCCAGCAGTTTATTAGGGACAGGGAACACCGGGGAGCTGTTTTTT.

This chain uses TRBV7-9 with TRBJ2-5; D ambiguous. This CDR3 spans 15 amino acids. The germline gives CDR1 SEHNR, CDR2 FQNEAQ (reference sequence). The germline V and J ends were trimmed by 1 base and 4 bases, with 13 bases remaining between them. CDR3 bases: TGTGCCAGCAGCTTAGATCACTCGCCTACAGAGACCCAGTACTTC. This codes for CASSLDHSPTETQYF.

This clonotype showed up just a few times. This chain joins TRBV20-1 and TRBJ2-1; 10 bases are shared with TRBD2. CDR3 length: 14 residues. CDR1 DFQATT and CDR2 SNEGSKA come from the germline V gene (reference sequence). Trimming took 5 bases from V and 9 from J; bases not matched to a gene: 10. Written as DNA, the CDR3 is TGCAGTGCTCGATGGACTAGCGGAGCGGGTGAGCAGTTCTTC. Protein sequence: CSARWTSGAGEQFF.

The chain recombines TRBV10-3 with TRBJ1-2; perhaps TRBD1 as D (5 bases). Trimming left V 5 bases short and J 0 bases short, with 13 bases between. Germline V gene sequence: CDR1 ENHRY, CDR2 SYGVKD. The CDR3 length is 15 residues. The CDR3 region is CAISWDPRANYGYTF. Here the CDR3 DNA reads TGTGCCATCAGTTGGGACCCCCGAGCTAACTATGGCTACACCTTC.

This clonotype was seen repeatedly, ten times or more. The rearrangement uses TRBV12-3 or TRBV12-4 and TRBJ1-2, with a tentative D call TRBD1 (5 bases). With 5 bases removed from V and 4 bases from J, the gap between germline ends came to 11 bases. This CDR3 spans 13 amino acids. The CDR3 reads CASSRGQAYGYTF. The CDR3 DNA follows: TGTGCCAGCAGTCGCGGACAAGCCTATGGCTACACCTTC.

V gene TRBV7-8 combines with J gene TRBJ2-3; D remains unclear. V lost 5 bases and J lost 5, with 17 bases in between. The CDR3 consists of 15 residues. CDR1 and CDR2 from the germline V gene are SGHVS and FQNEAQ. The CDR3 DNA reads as TGTGCCAGCAGCCCCGAGAGATACAGAAGAGATACGCAGTATTTT. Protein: CASSPERYRRDTQYF.